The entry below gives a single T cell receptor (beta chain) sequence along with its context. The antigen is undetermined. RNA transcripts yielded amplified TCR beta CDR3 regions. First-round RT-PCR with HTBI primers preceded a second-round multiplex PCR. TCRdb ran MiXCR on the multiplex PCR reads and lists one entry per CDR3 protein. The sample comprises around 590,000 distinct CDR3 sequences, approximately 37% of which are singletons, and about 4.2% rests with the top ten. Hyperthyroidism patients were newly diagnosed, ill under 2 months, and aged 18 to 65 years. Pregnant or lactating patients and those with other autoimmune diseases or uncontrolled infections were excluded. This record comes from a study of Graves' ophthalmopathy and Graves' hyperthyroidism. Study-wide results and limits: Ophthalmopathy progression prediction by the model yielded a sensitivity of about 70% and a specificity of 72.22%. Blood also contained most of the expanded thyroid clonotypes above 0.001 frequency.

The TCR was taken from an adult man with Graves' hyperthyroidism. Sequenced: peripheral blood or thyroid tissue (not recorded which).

CDR3 sequence: CASSLGMGLAGGPQETQYF. Written as DNA, the CDR3 is TGTGCCAGTAGTCTGGGGATGGGACTAGCGGGGGGCCCCCAAGAGACCCAGTACTTC. The chain joins TRBV12-3 or TRBV12-4 to TRBJ2-5, with 15 bases identical to TRBD2. J lost 1 base, V lost 9 bases, and 15 bases had no gene match. The CDR3 has 19 residues.